This is a list of T cell receptor beta chains from one sample in a study of T cells in Graves' hyperthyroidism and ophthalmopathy. One entry per CDR3 protein, called by TCRdb with MiXCR from the multiplex PCR reads. The sample holds hundreds of thousands of distinct CDR3 sequences, 15% to 20% seen once. Sequenced sample: blood. The receptors shown here come from a man between 40 and 49 years old with Graves' ophthalmopathy. The CDR3 runs from the conserved cysteine through the conserved F or W. The D gene is left open where the match is weak. Clone size is shown for a subset of rows, as once, few, many or a class of expanded clone.

DNA	CDR3	size	V	J	D
TGTGCCAGCAGTTGGGGACTAGCGAGATCCTACAATGAGCAGTTCTTC	CASSWGLARSYNEQFF	many	TRBV27	TRBJ2-1	TRBD2
TGCGCCGGCAGGCCTCAGATCTCTGGAAACACCATATATTTT	CAGRPQISGNTIYF	-	TRBV5-1	TRBJ1-3	-
TGTGCCACTCTCTCCGGGACAGTACAAGAGACCCAGTACTTC	CATLSGTVQETQYF	few	TRBV6-2/TRBV6-3	TRBJ2-5	TRBD1
TGTGCCAGCAGCAACCCAGGGTACTACGAGCAGTACTTC	CASSNPGYYEQYF	few	TRBV7-9	TRBJ2-7	-
TGTGCCAGTCGGACCGGGACTTCTTACAATGAGCAGTTCTTC	CASRTGTSYNEQFF	many	TRBV6-2/TRBV6-3	TRBJ2-1	-
TGTGCCACCAGTGACAGGAAAAGGATCGGGGGAGTCGCGGATACGCAGTATTTT	CATSDRKRIGGVADTQYF	few	TRBV24-1	TRBJ2-3	-
TGTGCCAGCAAATACAGGGGGTATAATTCACCCCTCCACTTT	CASKYRGYNSPLHF	-	TRBV6-1	TRBJ1-6	TRBD1
TGTGCCAGCAGGCAACTACTCCAAGAGACCCAGTACTTC	CASRQLLQETQYF	many	TRBV11-2	TRBJ2-5	-
TGTGCCAGCAGTTACTGGGGGGGAGACTCCGAGCAGTACTTC	CASSYWGGDSEQYF	many	TRBV6-5	TRBJ2-7	TRBD2
TGCGCCAGCAGCCAACTCGCTAGGGGGGGCGAGACTAATGAAAAACTGTTTTTT	CASSQLARGGETNEKLFF	-	TRBV4-1	TRBJ1-4	-
TGTGCCAGCAGCTTCGGGCCCTCCACAGATACGCAGTATTTT	CASSFGPSTDTQYF	few	TRBV7-2	TRBJ2-3	-
TGTGCCTGGAGTGCAGGGACAGGGGCTAATTCACCCCTCCACTTT	CAWSAGTGANSPLHF	-	TRBV30	TRBJ1-6	TRBD1
TGTGCCAGCAGCCAACGTGTGGAGGGCTACACCTTC	CASSQRVEGYTF	many	TRBV13	TRBJ1-2	-
TGTGCCTGGAGTGATTGGAAGGGGGCCTACGAGCAGTACTTC	CAWSDWKGAYEQYF	many	TRBV30	TRBJ2-7	-
TGTGCCAGCAGTTACACTCTGTCCGGGACTAGCGGGGGCTACTCCTACAATGAGCAGTTCTTC	CASSYTLSGTSGGYSYNEQFF	-	TRBV6-2/TRBV6-3	TRBJ2-1	TRBD2
TGTGCCAGCAGTCTAGCGGGATGGGGCAATGAGCAGTTCTTC	CASSLAGWGNEQFF	many	TRBV6-1	TRBJ2-1	TRBD2
TGTGCCATGCCCCGGGTTGGGAACACTGAAGCTTTCTTT	CAMPRVGNTEAFF	few	TRBV10-3	TRBJ1-1	-